This entry concerns a single T cell receptor (beta chain). Its antigen is currently unknown. With a J-beta primer mix and a sample-barcoded 5' primer, a second PCR ran roughly 7 to 11 cycles. Using its own MiXCR run on the 5' RACE reads, TCRdb lists one record per CDR3 protein. The table records 780,000 or so distinct CDR3 sequences, 56% of them present only once. The entry originates in a study of blood T cells in healthy people across ages. Overall study context: Roughly one uniquely barcoded beta molecule per two T cells was captured.

Study-wide findings and caveats: Estimates based on one million T cells were treated as lower bounds. What prevented conclusive comparison of naive and antigen-experienced cells was that PBMCs were unsorted. Measured against age, TCR beta diversity per million T cells decreased in a roughly linear manner.

Germline assignment: CDR1 ENHRY and CDR2 SYGVKD. V was cut by 7 bases and J by 0 bases, with 15 bases left in between. This CDR3 comprises 15 residues. Source material: blood. The TCR sequence derives from a man aged 35-49 years in good health. The chain is built from TRBV10-3 and TRBJ1-2; D gene ambiguous. CDR3 residues: CAIIPGNQANYGYTF. CDR3 in DNA: TGTGCCATCATTCCGGGAAACCAAGCTAACTATGGCTACACCTTC.